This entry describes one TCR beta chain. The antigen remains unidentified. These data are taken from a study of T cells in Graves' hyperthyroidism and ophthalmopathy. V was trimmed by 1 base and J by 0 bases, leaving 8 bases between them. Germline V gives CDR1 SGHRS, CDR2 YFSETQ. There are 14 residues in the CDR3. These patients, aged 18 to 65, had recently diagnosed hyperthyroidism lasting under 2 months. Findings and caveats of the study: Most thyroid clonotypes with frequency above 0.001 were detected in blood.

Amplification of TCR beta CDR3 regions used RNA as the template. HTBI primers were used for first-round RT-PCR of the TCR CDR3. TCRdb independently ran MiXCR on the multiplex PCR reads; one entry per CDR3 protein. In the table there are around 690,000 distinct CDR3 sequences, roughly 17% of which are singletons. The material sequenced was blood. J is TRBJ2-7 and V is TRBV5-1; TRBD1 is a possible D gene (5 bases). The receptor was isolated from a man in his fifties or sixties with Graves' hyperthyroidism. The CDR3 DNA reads TGCGCCAGCAGCTTGATAGGGGACTCCTACGAGCAGTACTTC. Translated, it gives CASSLIGDSYEQYF.